This paragraph covers one T cell receptor (beta chain) sequence. Its antigen is not identified. At one boundary the junction diverges from the germline segment, which might be a read error. CDR3 length: 13 residues. Germline lookup yields CDR1 SSHAT and CDR2 FNYEAQ (reference sequence). These data belong to a study of cytomegalovirus exposure and HLA in healthy donors. Notes on the study in general: Excluded: some indistinguishable V segments such as TRBV6-2 and TRBV6-3. Rarity characterized most TCR sequences, yet some public TCRs appeared in many donors.

PCR was performed using 60 Vbeta and 13 Jbeta primers. Using immunoSEQ multiplex PCR, the repertoire was profiled, and TCRdb retains in-frame clones only, with some absent. Found here are over 85,000 clones, less than 85% of them singletons; the top ten hold 2.6%. Sequenced sample: PBMCs. The origin of this receptor is a middle-aged man in good health and CMV-seronegative. The rearrangement joins TRBV7-7 to TRBJ2-5; possibly TRBD1 for D (6 bases). The CDR3 bases are TGTGCTAGCAGCTTAGGACAGTGGGAGACCCAGTACTTC. Its translation is CASSLGQWETQYF.